The 28 T cell receptor beta chains below come from one sample, sequenced in a study of blood T cell repertoires in COVID-19. This table comes from immunoSEQ multiplex PCR, and its TCRdb copy is limited to in-frame clones, with some not included. Of 200,000 or so clones listed, 88% were seen once; the top ten hold approximately 2.7%. What was sequenced was PBMCs or T cells enriched from blood (not recorded which). The receptor set was obtained from a woman aged 25 to 39 who had recovered from COVID-19.

A few counts support this clone. The CDR3 is CASSSTGMHGYTF. CDR3 sequence (DNA): TGTGCCAGTAGTTCCACAGGGATGCATGGCTACACCTTC. The rearrangement joins TRBV19 to TRBJ1-2; tentatively, D is TRBD1 (6 bases). The germline V gene encodes CDR1 LNHDA and CDR2 SQIVND (reference sequence). The CDR3 has 13 amino acids. Trimming cost V 5 bases and J 6 bases, with 13 bases left between them.

The table lists this clone with a count of one. The genes are TRBV11-2 and TRBJ1-2; possible D gene TRBD1, 5 bases. V was pared by 2 bases and J by 5 bases, with 15 bases between. CDR3 size: 15 residues. The germline CDR1 and CDR2 sequences are SGHAT and FQNNGV. CDR3 in amino acids: CASSLNLGAGYGYTF. CDR3 nucleotides: TGTGCCAGCAGCTTAAATTTAGGGGCAGGGTATGGCTACACCTTC.

V is TRBV19 and J is TRBJ2-7; D is possibly TRBD2 (6 bases). The length of the CDR3 is 14 residues. The germline V gene encodes CDR1 LNHDA and CDR2 SQIVND (reference sequence). The germline V and J ends were trimmed by 2 bases and 5 bases, with 13 bases remaining between them. CDR3 region: CASSINPSANEQYF. Here the CDR3 DNA reads TGTGCCAGTAGTATAAACCCTAGCGCCAACGAGCAGTACTTC.

V gene TRBV4-3 combines with J gene TRBJ2-7; maybe TRBD2 (6 bases). The CDR3 is 15 residues long. With 2 bases removed from V and 2 bases from J, the gap between germline ends came to 13 bases. The germline V gene encodes CDR1 LGHNA and CDR2 YSLEER. The CDR3 DNA is TGCGCCAGCAGCCAATACCCAGGGAGGACCTACGAGCAGTACTTC. It yields the protein CASSQYPGRTYEQYF.

The chain couples TRBV4-3 to TRBJ1-3, with D possibly TRBD1 on 6 matching bases. Trimming stripped 0 bases from V and 1 base from J, with 10 bases between. The CDR3 is 16 amino acids. Germline assignment: CDR1 LGHNA and CDR2 YSLEER. In DNA, the CDR3 is TGCGCCAGCAGCCAAGATTTGGGGGCTTCTGGAAACACCATATATTTT. This gives the protein CASSQDLGASGNTIYF.

This clone appeared once. This chain connects TRBV20-1 to TRBJ1-3; perhaps TRBD1 as D (5 bases). This CDR3 has 17 amino acids. Germline V CDR1 and CDR2: DFQATT, SNEGSKA (reference sequence). V was trimmed by 3 bases and J by 2 bases, leaving 20 bases between them. The CDR3 reads CSASGPSDIGTGNTIYF. CDR3 bases: TGCAGTGCTAGTGGCCCTTCGGACATTGGGACTGGAAACACCATATATTTT.

In this sample, this clone turned up a few times. The rearrangement links TRBV28 to TRBJ1-5, with 7 bases lining up with TRBD1. The junction had 15 bases not matched to a gene; V was cut back by 6 bases and J by 1 base. This CDR3 is built from 18 residues. CDR1 MDHEN and CDR2 SYDVKM come from the germline V gene. The CDR3 DNA follows: TGTGCCAGCAGAAGTGTGTTCTCACAGGGGATGAGCAATCAGCCCCAGCATTTT. Its protein is CASRSVFSQGMSNQPQHF.

The rearrangement joins TRBV7-2 to TRBJ2-3, with TRBD2 matching 8 bases. Germline CDR1 is SGHTA and CDR2 is FQGNSA. CDR3 length equals 16 residues. Trimming took 5 bases from V and 7 from J; bases not matched to a gene: 14. The CDR3: CASSRLEYSGAHTQYF. The CDR3 DNA is TGTGCCAGCAGCCGTTTGGAATATAGCGGGGCCCATACGCAGTATTTT.

The chain combines TRBV7-9 with TRBJ1-2; a weak D match, TRBD1 (6 bases). Trimming stripped 3 bases from V and 5 bases from J, with 13 bases between. The CDR3 has 14 residues. Germline V lookup: CDR1 SEHNR, CDR2 FQNEAQ (reference sequence). CDR3 region: CASSFGGSLYGYTF. The CDR3 DNA reads as TGTGCCAGCAGCTTTGGGGGCTCCCTGTATGGCTACACCTTC.

This chain connects TRBV9 to TRBJ1-5, with a weak D call TRBD1 (6 bases). V shed 0 bases and J shed 5 bases, with 12 bases lying between them. The CDR3 runs 15 residues. Looked up from germline, CDR1 is SGDLS and CDR2 is YYNGEE. CDR3: CASSVGGGGDQPQHF. The CDR3 nucleotides are TGTGCCAGCAGCGTAGGAGGGGGTGGAGATCAGCCCCAGCATTTT.

The V gene is TRBV6-5, the J gene TRBJ1-1; 7 bases map to TRBD1. Germline values: CDR1 MNHEY, CDR2 SVGAGI. The CDR3 length is 14 residues. Germline trimming cut 9 bases from V and 0 bases from J; bases unmatched to any gene: 7. CDR3 in amino acids: CASGTEKLNTEAFF. The CDR3 DNA sequence: TGTGCCAGTGGGACAGAAAAACTGAACACTGAAGCTTTCTTT.

The chain couples TRBV5-6 to TRBJ2-7; weak D call: TRBD2 (6 bases). Trimming took 0 bases from V and 6 from J, leaving 10 bases between them. The CDR3 has 13 residues. From germline, CDR1 is SGHDT and CDR2 YYEEEE. CDR3 residues: CASSLGAGREQYF. CDR3 DNA: TGTGCCAGCAGCTTGGGGGCGGGACGCGAGCAGTACTTC.

The gene calls are TRBV20-1 and TRBJ1-6, with D unclear. The germline V gene has CDR1 DFQATT and CDR2 SNEGSKA (reference sequence). The CDR3 is made up of 13 amino acids. Trimming shortened V by 3 bases and J by 7 bases, and 10 bases separated the two germline ends. The CDR3 protein is CSASRGPNSPLHF. In nucleotides, the CDR3 is TGCAGTGCTAGTCGTGGCCCAAATTCACCCCTCCACTTT.

The rearrangement links TRBV3-1 (or the pseudogene TRBV3-2) to TRBJ2-7, with 8 bases matching TRBD2. The CDR3 is made up of 15 amino acids. Germline CDR1 reads LGHDT; CDR2 reads YNNKEL (reference sequence). Trimming took 6 bases from V and 5 from J; bases not matched to a gene: 12. The CDR3 DNA is TGTGCCAGCAGAAAACAGCTAGCGGGCATACACGAGCAGTACTTC. It encodes CASRKQLAGIHEQYF.

The rearrangement links TRBV4-3 to TRBJ2-3; D unresolved. The CDR3 loop spans 14 amino acids. CDR1 and CDR2 (germline): LGHNA, YSLEER. V was clipped by 1 base and J by 4 bases, with 9 bases between them. CDR3 sequence: CASSQAHLADTQYF. DNA for the CDR3: TGCGCCAGCAGCCAAGCCCACTTAGCAGATACGCAGTATTTT.

This chain links TRBV4-3 with TRBJ2-7, with D tentatively TRBD1 (5 bases). Germline V CDR1 and CDR2: LGHNA, YSLEER. CDR3 length equals 18 residues. V lost 4 bases and J 3 bases, leaving 25 bases between the germline ends. CDR3 coding DNA: TGCGCCAGCAGCCCGTCCCCGCCACGGACAAAAACGATCTACGAGCAGTACTTC. Translating it yields CASSPSPPRTKTIYEQYF.

Concerning this clone: This sample also contains other DNA sequences that code for the same CDR3. This chain joins TRBV11-2 and TRBJ1-3, with a possible D match to TRBD1 (5 bases). Germline lookup yields CDR1 SGHAT and CDR2 FQNNGV. This CDR3 has 17 amino acids. Between the trimmed V and J ends, which lost 1 base and 0 bases, there was a span of 13 bases. In DNA form, the CDR3 reads TGTGCCAGCAGCTTAGGACCCGGGGGAATCTCTGGAAACACCATATATTTT. This codes for CASSLGPGGISGNTIYF.

The chain is built from TRBV11-2 and TRBJ2-3; TRBD1 is a possible D gene (5 bases). The CDR3 covers 15 residues. The ends were cut back, 0 bases at V and 8 bases at J, with 15 bases in the middle. Per the germline V gene, CDR1 is SGHAT and CDR2 is FQNNGV. In DNA form, the CDR3 reads TGTGCCAGCAGCTTAGAGTTTCAGCCGCAGGGTACGCAGTATTTT. Amino acid sequence: CASSLEFQPQGTQYF.

The count of this clone is one. The chain recombines TRBV10-2 with TRBJ2-3, with 12 positions matching TRBD2. J gave up 3 bases and V 7 bases, and 5 bases lay outside the gene matches. The CDR3 sequence is 15 residues long. Germline lookup yields CDR1 WSHSY and CDR2 SAAADI. As DNA, the CDR3 is TGCGCCAGCATGAAGACTAGCGGGGGAACAGATACGCAGTATTTT. It encodes CASMKTSGGTDTQYF.

The chain employs TRBV3-1 (or the pseudogene TRBV3-2) and TRBJ2-5, with 7 bases matching TRBD1. Germline-derived CDR1 and CDR2 are LGHDT and YNNKEL (reference sequence). V was clipped by 2 bases and J by 2 bases; unmatched bases: 5. The CDR3 sequence is 15 residues long. The CDR3 DNA reads as TGTGCCAGCAGCCAATGGGACAGACAACAAGAGACCCAGTACTTC. This gives the protein CASSQWDRQQETQYF.

The CDR3 bases are TGTGCCATCAGCAGGGTGCCCTACGAGCAGTACTTC. The encoded protein is CAISRVPYEQYF. The V gene is TRBV10-3, the J gene TRBJ2-7; D may be TRBD1 (5 bases). This CDR3 comprises 12 residues. Germline V CDR1 and CDR2: ENHRY, SYGVKD. V lost 6 bases to trimming and J lost 2 bases, with 8 bases between them.

The CDR3 coding sequence is TGTGCCAGCAGCCTACTAGGGGAGACCCAGTACTTC. Translated, it gives CASSLLGETQYF. This chain joins TRBV7-8 and TRBJ2-5; tentative D call: TRBD2 (5 bases). Deletions cut 5 bases from V and 5 bases from J, with 9 bases between. Germline loops: CDR1 SGHVS, CDR2 FQNEAQ. There are 12 residues in the CDR3.

The V gene is TRBV4-1, the J gene TRBJ2-1, with D possibly being TRBD1 (5 bases). V was shortened by 1 base and J by 8 bases, with 15 bases between the two germline ends. The CDR3 contains 15 residues. Germline lookup yields CDR1 MGHRA and CDR2 YSYEKL. CDR3 DNA sequence: TGCGCCAGCAGCCAAGTTCTAGGGGTGAGCGATGAGCAGTTCTTC. This codes for CASSQVLGVSDEQFF.

The rearrangement links TRBV9 to TRBJ2-7, with 7 positions matching TRBD1. Germline trimming cut 3 bases from V and 3 bases from J; bases unmatched to any gene: 3. This CDR3 is built from 13 residues. Germline lookup yields CDR1 SGDLS and CDR2 YYNGEE. CDR3 region: CASSARDSYEQYF. DNA for the CDR3: TGTGCCAGCAGCGCCCGGGACAGCTACGAGCAGTACTTC.

This clone was seen a handful of times. This chain connects TRBV7-3 to TRBJ2-1; 10 bases agree with TRBD2. The CDR3 extends over 18 amino acids. In germline, CDR1 is SGHTA, CDR2 FQGTGA. V lost 4 bases, J lost 4 bases, and 13 bases stayed unmatched. The CDR3 bases are TGTGCCAGCAGCTCGACCGTGCACCTAGCGGGGGATTACAATGAGCAGTTCTTC. This translates into CASSSTVHLAGDYNEQFF.

The chain couples TRBV5-8 to TRBJ1-1; perhaps TRBD1 as D (6 bases). CDR1 and CDR2 (germline): SGHTS, YDEGEE. The CDR3 spans 15 residues. Deletions cut 1 base from V and 8 bases from J, with 18 bases between. The CDR3 DNA follows: TGTGCCAGCAGCTTGAATGGACAGTTTGGCCGAGAAGCTTTCTTT. Translation gives CASSLNGQFGREAFF. Complete variable domain (other parts from reference TRBV5-8 and TRBJ1-1): EAGVTQSPTHLIKTRGQQATLRCSPISGHTSVYWYQQALGLGLQFLLWYDEGEERNRGNFPPRFSGRQFPNYSSELNVNALELEDSALYLCASSLNGQFGREAFFGQGTRLTVV.

The chain combines TRBV7-2 with TRBJ2-2, with a possible D match to TRBD1 (6 bases). The CDR3 spans 15 residues. Germline CDR1 and CDR2: SGHTA and FQGNSA. Trimming removed 7 bases from V and 6 bases from J, with 18 bases in between. The CDR3 DNA follows: TGTGCCAGCACCTTCCGAGGGGGTTGGGCCGGGGAGCTGTTTTTT. It codes for CASTFRGGWAGELFF.

The chain carries TRBV5-6 and TRBJ1-2, with TRBD1 matching over 9 bases. The CDR3 sequence is 18 residues long. Per germline, CDR1 SGHDT and CDR2 YYEEEE. The V and J ends lost 3 bases and 0 bases, in that order; junction bases with no gene match: 12. The chain's CDR3 is CASSYTGQGIQANYGYTF. CDR3 coding DNA: TGTGCCAGCAGCTACACGGGACAGGGAATTCAAGCTAACTATGGCTACACCTTC.